Following are 29 T cell receptor beta chains from one sample sequenced in a study of T cells in Graves' hyperthyroidism and ophthalmopathy. It was RNA transcripts that yielded the amplified TCR beta CDR3 regions. First-round RT-PCR with HTBI primers amplified the TCR CDR3 region. TCRdb redid the calling of the multiplex PCR reads with MiXCR, one entry per CDR3 protein. The sample yields a few hundred thousand distinct CDR3 sequences, around a fifth seen once. Sequenced material: blood. The source is a woman in her seventies with Graves' ophthalmopathy.

On this clonotype: An end of the junction does not agree with germline; a read error may underlie this. V and J are TRBV11-3 and TRBJ2-1; 7 positions agree with TRBD2. There are 15 residues in the CDR3. Germline V gene data show CDR1 as SGHNT and CDR2 as YENEEA. The CDR3 here is CASSQSGNSSNEQFF. Here the CDR3 DNA reads TGTGCCAGCAGCCAAAGCGGGAACTCCTCCAATGAGCAGTTCTTC.

As regards this clonotype: The junction shows a germline mismatch at one end, possibly a read error. The chain recombines TRBV6-1 with TRBJ1-4, with TRBD1 matching 8 bases. The CDR3 is 13 residues long. Looked up from germline, CDR1 is MNHNS and CDR2 is SASEGT. The CDR3 is CASGAGGYEELFF. The DNA for the CDR3 is TGTGCCAGCGGGGCAGGGGGCTATGAAGAACTGTTTTTT.

The chain employs TRBV30 and TRBJ1-4, with a weak D call TRBD1 (6 bases). The CDR3 consists of 14 residues. Trimming removed 8 bases at V and 7 bases at J, with 20 bases between. Germline loops: CDR1 GTSNPN, CDR2 SVGIG (reference sequence). The CDR3 loop reads CAAPLQGLGEKLFF. Here the CDR3 DNA reads TGTGCCGCCCCCTTACAGGGCCTTGGTGAAAAACTGTTTTTT.

For this clonotype: A single base separates this from a much larger clone, so it may be a read error. This chain connects TRBV30 to TRBJ1-1, with 9 bases that match TRBD1. This CDR3 contains 14 residues. Germline assignment: CDR1 GTSNPN and CDR2 SVGIG (reference sequence). The CDR3: CAWSFGQGNPEAFF. CDR3 nucleotide sequence: TGTGCCTGGAGTTTTGGACAGGGGAACCCTGAAGCTTTCTTT.

This clonotype has a handful of counts. The rearrangement links TRBV3-1 to TRBJ2-3; no clear D gene. CDR1 and CDR2 (germline): LGHDT, YNNKEL (reference sequence). This CDR3 is built from 11 residues. The ends were cut back, 3 bases at V and 6 bases at J, with 4 bases in the middle. CDR3 amino acids: CASSQFDTQYF. Here the CDR3 DNA reads TGTGCCAGCAGCCAGTTTGATACGCAGTATTTT.

The rearrangement uses TRBV13 and TRBJ2-3; possible D gene TRBD1, 6 bases. This CDR3 spans 15 amino acids. Trimming took off 0 bases at V and 4 bases at J, with 11 bases between the two ends. The V gene's germline CDR1 is PRHDT and CDR2 FYEKMQ (reference sequence). The CDR3: CASSLGRGPPDTQYF. As DNA, the CDR3 is TGTGCCAGCAGCTTAGGCAGGGGTCCCCCAGATACGCAGTATTTT.

The chain couples TRBV9 to TRBJ1-1; 7 bases agree with TRBD1. V trimming: 0 bases; J trimming: 2 bases; junction bases outside the gene matches: 4. The CDR3 has 15 amino acids. Per the germline V gene, CDR1 is SGDLS and CDR2 is YYNGEE. CDR3 sequence: CASSVAGGTNTEAFF. The CDR3 nucleotides are TGTGCCAGCAGCGTAGCAGGGGGAACCAACACTGAAGCTTTCTTT.

The rearrangement joins TRBV20-1 to TRBJ2-1; D tentatively fits TRBD1 or TRBD2 (5 bases each). V shed 3 bases and J shed 7 bases, with 13 bases lying between them. Germline loops: CDR1 DFQATT, CDR2 SNEGSKA (reference sequence). The CDR3 loop spans 13 amino acids. The CDR3 sequence is CSASGAVVNEQFF. The CDR3 DNA follows: TGCAGTGCTAGCGGGGCGGTTGTAAATGAGCAGTTCTTC.

At least ten counts were recorded for this clonotype. The chain's CDR3 is CASSPIIFWTGLNQPQHF. CDR3 bases: TGTGCCAGCAGTCCTATTATATTTTGGACAGGCCTCAATCAGCCCCAGCATTTT. The chain is built from TRBV28 and TRBJ1-5, with 7 nucleotides matching TRBD1. V gave up 5 bases and J gave up 3 bases; unmatched junction bases: 16. This CDR3 contains 18 residues. The germline CDR1 and CDR2 sequences are MDHEN and SYDVKM. The full variable domain, its missing parts supplied by reference TRBV28 and TRBJ1-5, is DVKVTQSSRYLVKRTGEKVFLECVQDMDHENMFWYRQDPGLGLRLIYFSYDVKMKEKGDIPEGYSVSREKKERFSLILESASTNQTSMYLCASSPIIFWTGLNQPQHFGDGTRLSIL.

This clonotype was observed many times. The chain carries TRBV5-1 and TRBJ2-1; 11 bases map to TRBD2. The CDR3 consists of 16 residues. V trimming: 0 bases; J trimming: 8 bases; junction bases outside the gene matches: 7. Per the germline V gene, CDR1 is SGHRS and CDR2 is YFSETQ. The CDR3 sequence is CASSLGLAGGRDEQFF. CDR3 coding DNA: TGCGCCAGCAGCTTGGGGCTAGCGGGAGGCCGAGATGAGCAGTTCTTC.

The chain is built from TRBV19 and TRBJ2-3; 9 bases align to TRBD2. The CDR3 runs 15 residues. V lost 5 bases, J lost 6 bases, and 9 bases stayed unmatched. Germline values: CDR1 LNHDA, CDR2 SQIVND (reference sequence). The CDR3 nucleotides are TGTGCCAGTAGTGGGGTAGAGGCGGGAGGGGATACGCAGTATTTT. It codes for CASSGVEAGGDTQYF.

The table lists this clonotype with a few counts. This rearrangement joins TRBV20-1 to TRBJ1-2; TRBD1 is a possible D gene (6 bases). The CDR3 has 13 amino acids. Germline V gives CDR1 DFQATT, CDR2 SNEGSKA (reference sequence). The V end was cut by 6 bases, the J end by 7 bases, with 18 bases between. The CDR3: CSAAEPRGAGYTF. Here the CDR3 DNA reads TGCAGTGCGGCGGAGCCCCGGGGGGCTGGCTACACCTTC.

The chain recombines TRBV9 with TRBJ1-4; D remains unclear. The CDR3 covers 17 residues. From germline, CDR1 is SGDLS and CDR2 YYNGEE. V lost 4 bases to trimming and J lost 5 bases, with 21 bases between them. The CDR3 sequence is CASSQGKVLTPNEKLFF. In DNA form, the CDR3 reads TGTGCCAGCAGCCAAGGGAAGGTCCTCACCCCAAATGAAAAACTGTTTTTT.

This clonotype was counted a few times. The V gene is TRBV3-1, the J gene TRBJ2-2; 8 positions agree with TRBD2. The V gene's germline CDR1 is LGHDT and CDR2 YNNKEL (reference sequence). V lost 4 bases to trimming and J lost 2 bases; unmatched junction nucleotides: 6. The CDR3 has 16 residues. The DNA for the CDR3 is TGTGCCAGCAGCCCAGGGGCGGGAGGAAACACCGGGGAGCTGTTTTTT. Translated: CASSPGAGGNTGELFF. The full variable domain, rest sourced from reference TRBV3-1 and TRBJ2-2, is DTAVSQTPKYLVTQMGNDKSIKCEQNLGHDTMYWYKQDSKKFLKIMFSYNNKELIINETVPNRFSPKSPDKAHLNLHINSLELGDSAVYFCASSPGAGGNTGELFFGEGSRLTVL.

This clonotype was counted many times. The rearrangement links TRBV12-3 or TRBV12-4 to TRBJ1-1; the D is unclear. Trimming left V 1 base short and J 4 bases short, with 7 bases between. The CDR3 loop spans 13 amino acids. CDR3 amino acids: CASSLGRFTEAFF. The CDR3, as DNA: TGTGCCAGCAGTTTAGGTCGGTTCACTGAAGCTTTCTTT.

This clonotype was counted many times. V and J are TRBV6-1 and TRBJ2-3; D is perhaps TRBD2 (7 bases). Germline V CDR1 and CDR2: MNHNS, SASEGT. The length of the CDR3 is 14 residues. Trimming removed 1 base from V and 9 bases from J, with 14 bases in between. CDR3 protein: CASSEGGGGVTQYF. In DNA, the CDR3 is TGTGCCAGCAGTGAAGGAGGCGGGGGCGTAACGCAGTATTTT.

This clonotype was picked up a small number of times. The rearrangement joins TRBV12-3 or TRBV12-4 to TRBJ1-6; D is unclear. Trimming removed 3 bases from V and 9 bases from J, with 12 bases in between. CDR3 size: 14 residues. CDR3 DNA: TGTGCCAGCAGTTTCAAGGGAAGGGCTTCACCCCTCCACTTT. This sequence encodes CASSFKGRASPLHF.

This clonotype came up a few times. Possible read error: a much larger clone is one base away. Here the CDR3 reads CASSFAGESYNEQFF. The CDR3 DNA reads TGTGCCAGCAGCTTCGCGGGAGAATCCTACAATGAGCAGTTCTTC. J is TRBJ2-1 and V is TRBV9, with 7 bases aligning to TRBD2. The CDR3 is 15 residues long. Germline CDR1 is SGDLS and CDR2 is YYNGEE. V shed 4 bases, J shed 1 base, and the junction held 5 bases outside the gene matches.

This chain links TRBV4-3 with TRBJ1-2; 8 bases align to TRBD1. Looked up from germline, CDR1 is LGHNA and CDR2 is YSLEER. The ends lost 4 bases at V and 2 bases at J; junction bases unmatched: 9. The CDR3 has 16 amino acids. DNA of the CDR3: TGCGCCAGCAGCCGAGGACAGGGCCCCTCAAACTATGGCTACACCTTC. It encodes CASSRGQGPSNYGYTF.

The CDR3 DNA sequence: TGTGCCAGCAGAGCTGAAGCTTTCTTT. Translation gives CASRAEAFF. The rearrangement links TRBV7-9 to TRBJ1-1; D gene uncertain. The CDR3 sequence is 9 residues long. Germline V gene sequence: CDR1 SEHNR, CDR2 FQNEAQ (reference sequence). The germline V and J ends were trimmed by 6 bases and 6 bases, with 2 bases remaining between them.

This clonotype was detected only a few times. This sequence joins TRBV6-1 and TRBJ2-7, with D perhaps TRBD2 (5 bases). Germline lookup yields CDR1 MNHNS and CDR2 SASEGT. V lost 5 bases and J 0 bases, leaving 17 bases between the germline ends. There are 16 residues in the CDR3. The chain's CDR3 is CASSSAADLSSYEQYF. CDR3 DNA: TGTGCCAGCAGTTCCGCAGCGGACCTAAGCTCCTACGAGCAGTACTTC.

The chain recombines TRBV30 with TRBJ1-1; D gene ambiguous. Germline V CDR1 and CDR2: GTSNPN, SVGIG (reference sequence). Trimming cost V 1 base and J 11 bases, with 14 bases left between them. The CDR3 sequence is 12 residues long. CDR3 protein: CAWSGRSTAAFF. The CDR3 DNA is TGTGCCTGGAGTGGGAGGTCGACGGCGGCTTTCTTT.

The chain employs TRBV6-9 and TRBJ2-1, with TRBD2 matching 15 bases. Germline V CDR1 and CDR2: MNHGY, SVAAGI. Trimming cost V 4 bases and J 9 bases; bases outside gene matches: 7. The CDR3 consists of 16 residues. CDR3 amino acids: CASSSLGLAGGGEQFF. In DNA form, the CDR3 reads TGTGCCAGCAGTTCGTTGGGACTAGCGGGAGGTGGTGAGCAGTTCTTC.

A note on this clonotype: One end of the junction is discordant with germline, which a read error may explain. The chain couples TRBV29-1 to TRBJ2-5; 14 bases line up with TRBD2. The CDR3 extends over 14 amino acids. Germline CDR1 reads SQVTM; CDR2 reads ANQGSEA. The CDR3: CSVGLAGGQEAQYF. The CDR3 coding sequence is TGCAGCGTTGGACTAGCGGGAGGGCAAGAGGCCCAGTACTTC.

The chain combines TRBV12-3 or TRBV12-4 with TRBJ2-3, with D uncertain. The CDR3 has 13 amino acids. The V and J ends lost 3 bases and 3 bases respectively, with 7 bases between them. CDR3 nucleotides: TGTGCCAGCAGTTTCCCCCTGACAGATACGCAGTATTTT. Its translation: CASSFPLTDTQYF.

The V call is TRBV28, the J call TRBJ1-2; 7 nucleotides match TRBD1. Trimming took 6 bases from V and 8 from J; bases not matched to a gene: 6. This CDR3 spans 12 amino acids. Germline V gene lookup returns CDR1 MDHEN and CDR2 SYDVKM. CDR3 in DNA: TGTGCCAGCAGCGACAGGGTTGGGGGCTACACCTTC. Translating gives CASSDRVGGYTF.

This clonotype occurred many times. The genes are TRBV11-2 and TRBJ2-5; TRBD1 matches at 12 bases. V gave up 1 base and J gave up 2 bases; unmatched junction bases: 5. CDR3 length equals 17 residues. Germline CDR1 reads SGHAT; CDR2 reads FQNNGV. The CDR3 is CASSLGGTGGRQETQYF. CDR3 DNA sequence: TGTGCCAGCAGCTTAGGAGGGACAGGGGGCCGTCAAGAGACCCAGTACTTC. The entire variable domain, with the rest obtained from reference TRBV11-2 and TRBJ2-5, is as follows: EAGVAQSPRYKIIEKRQSVAFWCNPISGHATLYWYQQILGQGPKLLIQFQNNGVVDDSQLPKDRFSAERLKGVDSTLKIQPAKLEDSAVYLCASSLGGTGGRQETQYFGPGTRLLVL.

This clonotype showed up just a few times. The V and J genes are TRBV6-2 or TRBV6-3 and TRBJ2-1; 8 nucleotides agree with TRBD1. Germline V lookup: CDR1 MNHEY, CDR2 SVGEGT. CDR3 size: 15 residues. With V trimmed by 7 bases and J by 4 bases, 9 bases remained unmatched. CDR3 sequence (DNA): TGTGCCAGCACTCGGGGACAGGTTTCATACAATGAGCAGTTCTTC. Translated: CASTRGQVSYNEQFF.

Many counts were recorded for this clonotype. The chain carries TRBV12-3 or TRBV12-4 and TRBJ2-1; TRBD2 might be the D (5 bases). The CDR3 loop spans 13 amino acids. V gave up 2 bases and J gave up 5 bases, with 7 bases separating them. In DNA, the CDR3 is TGTGCCAGCAGTTTATCCGGGGACAATGAGCAGTTCTTC. Protein: CASSLSGDNEQFF.